This is a list of T cell receptor beta chains from one sample in a study of identical twins. TCRdb redid the calling of the 5' RACE reads with MiXCR, one entry per CDR3 protein. This table holds 400,000 to 550,000 distinct CDR3 sequences, more than 20% found once. The data were also submitted as part of a second study, on T cells expressing NK-cell markers.

Sequencing was performed on CD4+ T cells sorted from blood. The receptors derive from a woman in her late teens or twenties in good health. Each CDR3 is given with its conserved first and last residue. Fields, in order: D gene, J gene, V gene, clone size, CDR3 DNA, CDR3 protein. The D gene is left open where the match is weak. Not every row has a clone size; where given, it reads once, few, many or a size class.

D: .
J: TRBJ2-7
V: TRBV29-1
size: .
DNA: TGCAGCGTTGGGGGGGTGGGGGAGCGGCGAGAGCAGTACTTC
CDR3: CSVGGVGERREQYF

D: TRBD2
J: TRBJ2-5
V: TRBV24-1
size: few
DNA: TGTGCCACCAGTGCTAGCGGAGTGGGCCAAGAGACCCAGTACTTC
CDR3: CATSASGVGQETQYF

D: TRBD2
J: TRBJ2-1
V: TRBV20-1
size: .
DNA: TGCAGTGCTAGAGAGCTAGCGGGGGGATTGCATGAGCAGTTCTTC
CDR3: CSARELAGGLHEQFF

D: TRBD2
J: TRBJ2-3
V: TRBV5-1
size: few
DNA: TGCGCCAGCAGTCTACCGGGGGGTAGCACAGATACGCAGTATTTT
CDR3: CASSLPGGSTDTQYF

D: .
J: TRBJ2-7
V: TRBV5-1
size: .
DNA: TGCGCCAGCAGCGCCTCCGGGACGCCCTACGAGCAGTACTTC
CDR3: CASSASGTPYEQYF

D: .
J: TRBJ2-7
V: TRBV29-1
size: .
DNA: TGCAGCGTTGGTCGGGCGACCGAGCAGTACTTC
CDR3: CSVGRATEQYF

D: .
J: TRBJ2-3
V: TRBV5-1
size: once
DNA: TGCGCCAGCAGCTTCGTACAGCGCACAGATACGCAGTATTTT
CDR3: CASSFVQRTDTQYF

D: TRBD2
J: TRBJ2-1
V: TRBV4-1
size: .
DNA: TGCGCCAGCAGCCCGCGGCGGGGGTCTGAAAGCTATGAGCAGTTCTTC
CDR3: CASSPRRGSESYEQFF

D: TRBD2
J: TRBJ2-7
V: TRBV5-1
size: .
DNA: TGCGCCAGCAGCCCGGGGGGGGGACTAGCGGAGCAGTACTTC
CDR3: CASSPGGGLAEQYF

D: TRBD2
J: TRBJ2-1
V: TRBV4-3
size: few
DNA: TGCGCCAGCAGCCGGTTACTAGCGGGGTACAATGAGCAGTTCTTC
CDR3: CASSRLLAGYNEQFF

D: .
J: TRBJ2-1
V: TRBV7-2
size: once
DNA: TGTGCCAGCAGCTTACTTCCCCGGGCTGAAGGAGTCGGTGAGCAGTTCTTC
CDR3: CASSLLPRAEGVGEQFF

D: .
J: TRBJ2-1
V: TRBV7-2
size: few
DNA: TGTGCCAGCAGCCTAAGAGGGGACTTCGAGCAGTTCTTC
CDR3: CASSLRGDFEQFF

D: .
J: TRBJ1-6
V: TRBV7-9
size: few
DNA: TGTGCCAGCAGCTTACTACCAGGGGTTCAATCACCCCTCCACTTT
CDR3: CASSLLPGVQSPLHF

D: .
J: TRBJ2-1
V: TRBV20-1
size: .
DNA: TGCAGTGCTAGACTTGGGTATGAGCAGTTCTTC
CDR3: CSARLGYEQFF

D: .
J: TRBJ1-1
V: TRBV12-3/TRBV12-4
size: .
DNA: TGTGCCAGCAGGTGGGCGCAGGGTGCTGAAGCTTTCTTT
CDR3: CASRWAQGAEAFF

D: .
J: TRBJ2-7
V: TRBV6-5
size: .
DNA: TGTGCCAGCAGTTCCCTGAGCACCTATTCCTACGAGCAGTACTTC
CDR3: CASSSLSTYSYEQYF

D: .
J: TRBJ2-3
V: TRBV10-1
size: few
DNA: TGCGCCAGCAGTGACGGGTCTTGGGGTACGCAGTATTTT
CDR3: CASSDGSWGTQYF

D: TRBD2
J: TRBJ2-3
V: TRBV7-2
size: .
DNA: TGTGCCAGCAGCCCCCGATGGAAGCGGGGGGCCGATACGCAGTATTTT
CDR3: CASSPRWKRGADTQYF

D: .
J: TRBJ2-3
V: TRBV5-1
size: .
DNA: TGCGCCAGCAGCTCGGAGGCAGGGTCAGGCACAGATACGCAGTATTTT
CDR3: CASSSEAGSGTDTQYF

D: .
J: TRBJ2-7
V: TRBV29-1
size: .
DNA: TGCAGCGTTTCGGAGCGAACCGCCTCCTACGAGCAGTACTTC
CDR3: CSVSERTASYEQYF

D: .
J: TRBJ2-1
V: TRBV7-9
size: few
DNA: TGTGCCAGCAGCTTAGGACAGTCTTACTACAATGAGCAGTTCTTC
CDR3: CASSLGQSYYNEQFF

D: TRBD2
J: TRBJ2-5
V: TRBV5-1
size: few
DNA: TGCGCCAGCAAAATCTCGGGACTAGCGGGAGAGACCCAGTACTTC
CDR3: CASKISGLAGETQYF